One sample yielded the 14 T cell receptor beta chains listed below, sequenced in a study of cytomegalovirus exposure and HLA in healthy donors. PCR was performed using 60 Vbeta and 13 Jbeta primers. The protocol was immunoSEQ multiplex PCR, while the TCRdb copy is restricted to in-frame clones and leaves out a portion. The data show 180,000 or so clones, with roughly 80% seen just once and roughly 0.75% held by the top ten. Material: PBMCs. These receptors came from a young woman in good health and CMV-seronegative.

The V call is TRBV28, the J call TRBJ1-3; the D gene is possibly TRBD1 (5 bases). V lost 8 bases, J lost 8 bases, and 16 bases lay in between. Per germline, CDR1 MDHEN and CDR2 SYDVKM. There are 13 residues in the CDR3. Here the CDR3 reads CASHEGRVDTIYF. The CDR3 DNA reads TGTGCCAGCCACGAGGGGAGGGTAGACACCATATATTTT.

J is TRBJ1-5 and V is TRBV10-1; perhaps TRBD1 as D (5 bases). The CDR3 is made up of 15 amino acids. Trimming stripped 8 bases from V and 0 bases from J, with 14 bases between. The germline CDR1 and CDR2 sequences are WNHNN and SYGVQD (reference sequence). CDR3 DNA sequence: TGCGCCAGCGAATCCAGGGATTGTAGCAATCAGCCCCAGCATTTT. It is translated as CASESRDCSNQPQHF.

The gene calls are TRBV18 and TRBJ2-1; D possibly corresponds to TRBD1 (5 bases). Looked up from germline, CDR1 is KGHSH and CDR2 is LQKENI. V lost 3 bases and J lost 4, with 22 bases in between. The CDR3 spans 18 residues. The CDR3 region is CASSPRKVDSVLYNEQFF. The CDR3 DNA sequence: TGTGCCAGCTCACCTAGGAAAGTCGACAGTGTCCTATACAATGAGCAGTTCTTC.

The chain has TRBV28 and TRBJ1-5, with a possible D match to TRBD1 (6 bases). V was pared by 6 bases and J by 6 bases, with 9 bases between. The CDR3 length is 12 residues. CDR1 is MDHEN, CDR2 SYDVKM, per germline. CDR3 sequence: CASRWTAQPQHF. CDR3 in DNA: TGTGCCAGCAGGTGGACAGCTCAGCCCCAGCATTTT.

The rearrangement joins TRBV10-2 to TRBJ2-4; a weak D match, TRBD1 (5 bases). CDR1 is WSHSY and CDR2 is SAAADI in the germline V gene. V was clipped by 0 bases and J by 9 bases, with 9 bases between them. The CDR3 has 13 residues. The CDR3 is CASSESGQGIQYF. The CDR3, as DNA: TGCGCCAGCAGTGAGTCGGGTCAGGGCATTCAGTACTTC.

The chain has TRBV14 and TRBJ2-7, with D maybe TRBD2 (6 bases). The germline V and J ends were trimmed by 5 bases and 3 bases, with 14 bases remaining between them. This CDR3 is built from 14 residues. Germline values: CDR1 SGHDN, CDR2 FVKESK. This CDR3 is CASSALRGGYEQYF. The CDR3 DNA sequence: TGTGCCAGCAGCGCGTTGCGGGGCGGCTACGAGCAGTACTTC.

The chain carries TRBV11-2 and TRBJ2-7, with D possibly matching TRBD2 (6 bases). CDR1 SGHAT and CDR2 FQNNGV come from the germline V gene. The CDR3 loop spans 14 amino acids. V was cut by 0 bases and J by 2 bases, with 8 bases left in between. This CDR3 is CASSLEGGTYEQYF. The CDR3 nucleotides are TGTGCCAGCAGCTTAGAGGGGGGAACCTACGAGCAGTACTTC.

CDR3 region: CASSYGITGEQPQHF. As DNA, the CDR3 is TGTGCCAGCAGTTACGGGATCACAGGCGAACAGCCCCAGCATTTT. V and J are TRBV6-5 and TRBJ1-5, with a possible D match to TRBD1 (5 bases). Trimming shortened V by 2 bases and J by 7 bases, and 15 bases separated the two germline ends. Per germline, CDR1 MNHEY and CDR2 SVGAGI. This CDR3 has 15 amino acids.

The chain uses TRBV4-2 and TRBJ2-2; D is possibly TRBD2 (6 bases). Germline V gene lookup returns CDR1 LGHNA and CDR2 YNFKEQ. The length of the CDR3 is 16 residues. The V end was cut by 4 bases, the J end by 4 bases, with 16 bases between. The CDR3: CASSRMAGSGTGELFF. The DNA for the CDR3 is TGTGCCAGCAGCCGTATGGCGGGGTCGGGCACCGGGGAGCTGTTTTTT.

The chain recombines TRBV6-6 with TRBJ2-3, with 9 bases identical to TRBD2. The ends lost 9 bases at V and 2 bases at J; junction bases unmatched: 12. Germline CDR1 is MNHNY and CDR2 is SVGAGI (reference sequence). This CDR3 comprises 16 residues. The CDR3: CASKSRREGATDTQYF. The CDR3 nucleotides are TGTGCCAGTAAAAGTAGGCGGGAGGGGGCCACAGATACGCAGTATTTT.

This clone is a singleton in its sample. The gene calls are TRBV7-9 and TRBJ1-1; D is unresolved. The CDR3 runs 14 residues. Trimming removed 4 bases at V and 0 bases at J, with 9 bases between. Germline V lookup: CDR1 SEHNR, CDR2 FQNEAQ (reference sequence). CDR3 sequence (DNA): TGTGCCAGCAGCTGGGGAGCGCTGAACACTGAAGCTTTCTTT. Protein sequence: CASSWGALNTEAFF.

This clone was picked up one time. This chain links TRBV18 with TRBJ2-1; TRBD2 agrees at 14 bases. In germline, CDR1 is KGHSH, CDR2 LQKENI. V dropped 8 bases and J dropped 10; count of bases not matched to a gene: 7. CDR3 length: 14 residues. CDR3 in amino acids: CASAQGLAGVEQFF. Here the CDR3 DNA reads TGTGCCAGCGCCCAGGGACTAGCGGGAGTCGAGCAGTTCTTC.

This clone was seen a handful of times. The chain is built from TRBV9 and TRBJ2-1, with D uncertain. Germline values: CDR1 SGDLS, CDR2 YYNGEE. This CDR3 contains 12 residues. The V end was cut by 3 bases, the J end by 3 bases, with 4 bases between. The CDR3 region has the DNA TGTGCCAGCAGCGACTTCTACAATGAGCAGTTCTTC. Translating it yields CASSDFYNEQFF.

The V gene is TRBV7-2, the J gene TRBJ2-5; TRBD1 might be the D (6 bases). The CDR3 has 13 residues. Germline lookup yields CDR1 SGHTA and CDR2 FQGNSA. V dropped 3 bases and J dropped 4 bases, with 9 bases sitting between them. In nucleotides, the CDR3 is TGTGCCAGCAGCTTCCGACAGGCAGAGACCCAGTACTTC. Translated: CASSFRQAETQYF.